A single sample is the source of the 27 T cell receptor beta chains below, sequenced in a study of technical replicates of blood from a handful of donors. Here immunoSEQ multiplex PCR was the method, and the copy in TCRdb shows in-frame clones only, minus some. The sample includes roughly 72,000 clones, 90% to 95% seen only once; the top ten take about 0.37%. Sequenced material: T cells isolated from PBMCs. These receptors were collected from a human donor in good health.

This rearrangement joins TRBV30 to TRBJ2-7, with a weak D call TRBD1 (5 bases). This CDR3 contains 13 residues. V lost 0 bases and J lost 3, with 9 bases in between. The germline V gene has CDR1 GTSNPN and CDR2 SVGIG (reference sequence). DNA for the CDR3: TGTGCCTGGAGTGTCGTCAGGGACTACGAGCAGTACTTC. Protein sequence: CAWSVVRDYEQYF.

The V gene is TRBV30, the J gene TRBJ2-3, with TRBD1 matching 9 bases. This CDR3 comprises 16 residues. Germline V CDR1 and CDR2: GTSNPN, SVGIG (reference sequence). Trimming cost V 5 bases and J 3 bases; bases outside gene matches: 12. CDR3 sequence (DNA): TGTGCCTGGTCAAGACCGAGGGGGACAGGGACAGATACGCAGTATTTT. Protein product: CAWSRPRGTGTDTQYF.

In this sample, this clone turned up once. V usage is TRBV5-1 and J usage is TRBJ1-2; D remains unclear. The germline CDR1 and CDR2 sequences are SGHRS and YFSETQ. The CDR3 spans 13 residues. Trimming pared 1 base from V and 0 bases from J, leaving 4 bases between. In nucleotides, the CDR3 is TGCGCCAGCAGCTTGACAGCTAACTATGGCTACACCTTC. This encodes CASSLTANYGYTF.

The J gene is TRBJ1-2, the V gene TRBV5-4, with TRBD1 as a possible D gene (5 bases). Per the germline V gene, CDR1 is SGHNT and CDR2 is YYREEE (reference sequence). V lost 0 bases and J lost 2, with 20 bases in between. The CDR3 is 18 residues long. The CDR3: CASSLVFRGGRANYGYTF. The CDR3 DNA sequence: TGTGCCAGCAGCTTGGTTTTCCGCGGTGGCAGGGCCAACTATGGCTACACCTTC.

This clone was seen a single time. V and J are TRBV6-6 and TRBJ2-5, with unresolved D. Germline V gene data show CDR1 as MNHNY and CDR2 as SVGAGI (reference sequence). The CDR3 covers 13 residues. The V and J ends lost 2 bases and 1 base respectively, with 5 bases between them. CDR3 sequence (DNA): TGTGCCAGCAGTTACGCCAGCCAAGAGACCCAGTACTTC. Translation gives CASSYASQETQYF.

This chain's CDR3 is CASSFWTEWNTEAFF. CDR3 coding DNA: TGTGCCAGCAGTTTTTGGACAGAGTGGAACACTGAAGCTTTCTTT. V gene TRBV28 combines with J gene TRBJ1-1; possible D gene TRBD1, 6 bases. V was shortened by 3 bases and J by 1 base, with 12 bases between the two germline ends. Germline loops: CDR1 MDHEN, CDR2 SYDVKM. This CDR3 spans 15 amino acids.

The V and J genes are TRBV6-1 and TRBJ2-3, with a possible D match to TRBD1 (7 bases). V dropped 7 bases and J dropped 3 bases, with 14 bases sitting between them. From germline, CDR1 is MNHNS and CDR2 SASEGT. CDR3 length: 14 amino acids. CDR3 region: CASTVQGRTDTQYF. CDR3 DNA sequence: TGTGCCAGCACCGTACAGGGGAGGACAGATACGCAGTATTTT.

The genes are TRBV15 and TRBJ2-1; TRBD2 aligns across 8 bases. The V and J ends lost 4 bases and 1 base, in that order; junction bases with no gene match: 6. The germline gives CDR1 LNHNV, CDR2 YYDKDF (reference sequence). This CDR3 is 16 amino acids long. CDR3: CATSNKREWSYNEQFF. The CDR3 DNA reads TGTGCCACCAGCAATAAGCGGGAGTGGTCCTACAATGAGCAGTTCTTC.

The CDR3 nucleotides read TGTGCCAGCAGACGAGACAGGGGACTAGCGGCAGATACGCAGTATTTT. It specifies CASRRDRGLAADTQYF. The chain uses TRBV28 and TRBJ2-3; 11 bases align to TRBD2. The CDR3 runs 16 residues. V was clipped by 6 bases and J by 4 bases; unmatched bases: 9. The germline V gene encodes CDR1 MDHEN and CDR2 SYDVKM. The full variable domain, in which reference TRBV28 and TRBJ2-3 provide the parts outside the CDR3, is DVKVTQSSRYLVKRTGEKVFLECVQDMDHENMFWYRQDPGLGLRLIYFSYDVKMKEKGDIPEGYSVSREKKERFSLILESASTNQTSMYLCASRRDRGLAADTQYFGPGTRLTVL.

CDR3 amino acids: CASSVVTGGSEAFF. CDR3 nucleotides: TGTGCCAGCAGCGTAGTAACAGGAGGGTCTGAAGCTTTCTTT. The V gene is TRBV9, the J gene TRBJ1-1, with TRBD1 as a possible D gene (5 bases). Germline V gene lookup returns CDR1 SGDLS and CDR2 YYNGEE. Trimming took 0 bases from V and 6 from J, leaving 12 bases between them. This CDR3 has 14 amino acids.

This clone was observed a handful of times. The chain carries TRBV5-1 and TRBJ2-1; 8 bases map to TRBD1. Germline V lookup: CDR1 SGHRS, CDR2 YFSETQ. V shed 0 bases, J shed 8 bases, and the junction held 4 bases outside the gene matches. This CDR3 is 14 amino acids long. The CDR3 protein is CASSLGQGHDEQFF. DNA for the CDR3: TGCGCCAGCAGCTTGGGACAGGGGCACGATGAGCAGTTCTTC.

The J gene is TRBJ1-2, the V gene TRBV11-3; 7 bases match TRBD1. V was pared by 8 bases and J by 4 bases, with 13 bases of the junction left unmatched. CDR3 length: 15 residues. Germline assignment: CDR1 SGHNT and CDR2 YENEEA. This CDR3 is CASRALTGNSYGYTF. CDR3 coding DNA: TGTGCCAGCCGTGCCTTGACAGGGAACAGCTATGGCTACACCTTC.

CDR3 in amino acids: CASSTTGGSNQPQHF. The CDR3 DNA sequence: TGTGCCAGCAGCACGACAGGGGGTAGCAATCAGCCCCAGCATTTT. This chain uses TRBV5-8 with TRBJ1-5, with TRBD1 identical over 9 bases. The germline CDR1 and CDR2 sequences are SGHTS and YDEGEE. The CDR3 has 15 residues. With V trimmed by 4 bases and J by 0 bases, 2 bases remained unmatched.

The V gene is TRBV18, the J gene TRBJ2-7; 7 bases map to TRBD2. V gave up 3 bases and J gave up 2 bases; unmatched junction bases: 7. The CDR3 has 15 residues. Germline V gene data show CDR1 as KGHSH and CDR2 as LQKENI. CDR3 nucleotide sequence: TGTGCCAGCTCACCCCCAGCTAGCGGAACCTACGAGCAGTACTTC. Its translation is CASSPPASGTYEQYF.

This sequence joins TRBV6-1 and TRBJ1-5; tentatively, D is TRBD1 (6 bases). CDR1 is MNHNS, CDR2 SASEGT, per germline. The CDR3 runs to 15 residues. The V gene lost 8 bases and the J gene lost 6 bases, with 20 bases spanning the gap. The CDR3 sequence is CASGSLGGVGQPQHF. In DNA form, the CDR3 reads TGTGCCAGCGGCTCCCTAGGGGGGGTCGGTCAGCCCCAGCATTTT.

The J gene is TRBJ2-1, the V gene TRBV27; 10 bases align to TRBD2. CDR3 length: 16 amino acids. The ends lost 1 base at V and 9 bases at J; junction bases unmatched: 9. Germline V lookup: CDR1 MNHEY, CDR2 SMNVEV (reference sequence). The DNA for the CDR3 is TGTGCCAGCAGTTTATACGGTAGCGGGAGGTTCGGTGAGCAGTTCTTC. This translates into CASSLYGSGRFGEQFF.

The J gene is TRBJ2-7, the V gene TRBV6-1; D is undetermined. Germline assignment: CDR1 MNHNS and CDR2 SASEGT. There are 16 residues in the CDR3. Trimming removed 0 bases at V and 2 bases at J, with 14 bases between. Here the CDR3 reads CASSEASFRITYEQYF. The CDR3 coding sequence is TGTGCCAGCAGTGAAGCCTCATTCAGGATAACCTACGAGCAGTACTTC.

This chain links TRBV27 with TRBJ1-2; perhaps TRBD1 as D (5 bases). Germline V lookup: CDR1 MNHEY, CDR2 SMNVEV (reference sequence). Trimming shortened V by 5 bases and J by 8 bases, and 15 bases separated the two germline ends. The CDR3 covers 13 residues. The CDR3 loop reads CASSPGFREGYTF. Written as DNA, the CDR3 is TGTGCCAGCAGTCCAGGGTTCCGGGAGGGCTACACCTTC.

The chain couples TRBV27 to TRBJ1-1; D gene ambiguous. Looked up from germline, CDR1 is MNHEY and CDR2 is SMNVEV (reference sequence). The CDR3 totals 14 residues. The ends were cut back, 5 bases at V and 2 bases at J, with 12 bases in the middle. The CDR3 coding sequence is TGTGCCAGCAGTCCCTCAGTTGCAAACACTGAAGCTTTCTTT. Translating it yields CASSPSVANTEAFF.

V gene TRBV9 combines with J gene TRBJ2-1; 8 nucleotides agree with TRBD1. The germline gives CDR1 SGDLS, CDR2 YYNGEE. Germline trimming cut 2 bases from V and 6 bases from J; bases unmatched to any gene: 7. The CDR3 totals 15 residues. CDR3 DNA: TGTGCCAGCAGCGTGACCGGGACAGGCTTCAATGAGCAGTTCTTC. Encoded protein: CASSVTGTGFNEQFF.

The rearrangement links TRBV28 to TRBJ2-3; 7 bases fit TRBD2. Germline V CDR1 and CDR2: MDHEN, SYDVKM. The V gene end was trimmed by 7 bases and the J gene end by 0 bases; junction bases not matched to a gene: 10. The CDR3 is 16 residues long. CDR3 nucleotide sequence: TGTGCCAGCAAACCTAGCGGAGGCACCAGCACAGATACGCAGTATTTT. The encoded protein is CASKPSGGTSTDTQYF.

The V call is TRBV7-3, the J call TRBJ2-1; D perhaps matches TRBD1 (6 bases). V was clipped by 1 base and J by 6 bases, with 13 bases between them. This CDR3 is 15 amino acids long. Germline CDR1 and CDR2: SGHTA and FQGTGA. CDR3 in amino acids: CASSLMGQWGNEQFF. The CDR3 DNA sequence: TGTGCCAGCAGCTTAATGGGACAATGGGGCAATGAGCAGTTCTTC.

The rearrangement uses TRBV7-8 and TRBJ2-7, with 10 bases that match TRBD1. This CDR3 contains 14 residues. With V trimmed by 5 bases and J by 6 bases, 7 bases remained unmatched. CDR1 is SGHVS and CDR2 is FQNEAQ in the germline V gene. The CDR3 region has the DNA TGTGCCAGCAGCCATTGGACAGGGGGAGGCGAGCAGTACTTC. Protein: CASSHWTGGGEQYF.

The chain recombines TRBV6-1 with TRBJ2-1, with 16 bases matching TRBD2. J gave up 7 bases and V 4 bases, and 7 bases lay outside the gene matches. The CDR3 runs 17 residues. CDR1 and CDR2 (germline): MNHNS, SASEGT. The CDR3 DNA is TGTGCCAGCAGTGGAGCCGGGACTAGCGGGAGGGGGAATGAGCAGTTCTTC. Its translation: CASSGAGTSGRGNEQFF.

The V gene is TRBV28, the J gene TRBJ2-7, with D possibly TRBD1 on 6 matching bases. Germline V gene lookup returns CDR1 MDHEN and CDR2 SYDVKM. The CDR3 has 15 amino acids. The V gene lost 3 bases and the J gene lost 2 bases, with 14 bases spanning the gap. The CDR3 loop reads CASSFFRTETYEQYF. The CDR3 DNA follows: TGTGCCAGCAGTTTTTTCAGGACAGAGACCTACGAGCAGTACTTC.

The genes are TRBV7-2 and TRBJ1-5; D gene unclear. V was pared by 4 bases and J by 1 base, with 11 bases between. The CDR3 is 15 amino acids. From germline, CDR1 is SGHTA and CDR2 FQGNSA. CDR3 in amino acids: CASSSNSFSNQPQHF. CDR3 coding DNA: TGTGCCAGCAGCTCGAACAGTTTCAGCAATCAGCCCCAGCATTTT.

CDR3 coding DNA: TGTGCCAGCAGTGACTCAAGGGGGGGACTAGAAGGATCGGGCGAGCAGTTCTTC. The encoded protein is CASSDSRGGLEGSGEQFF. The chain couples TRBV6-4 to TRBJ2-1, with 8 bases matching TRBD2. Looked up from germline, CDR1 is MRHNA and CDR2 is SNTAGT. V lost 0 bases and J lost 10; bases outside the gene matches: 17. The CDR3 totals 18 residues.